These 8 T cell receptor beta chains came from one sample sequenced in a study of CD8 T cells in ankylosing spondylitis. TCRdb itself ran the 5' RACE reads through MiXCR, one entry per CDR3 protein. The table records about 340,000 distinct CDR3 sequences, approximately 15% of them present only once. Input material: blood, either unsorted or a sorted T cell fraction (not recorded which). The receptors stem from a male donor with ankylosing spondylitis or in good health (not recorded which).

This rearrangement joins TRBV10-1 to TRBJ2-3, with a weak D call TRBD2 (8 bases). The length of the CDR3 is 15 residues. V shed 5 bases and J shed 2 bases, with 14 bases lying between them. Germline loops: CDR1 WNHNN, CDR2 SYGVQD (reference sequence). CDR3 nucleotides: TGCGCCAGCAGTCGGGGGGGACAGACCACAGATACGCAGTATTTT. Protein sequence: CASSRGGQTTDTQYF.

A few counts support this clonotype. The chain joins TRBV4-1 to TRBJ1-2, with D unclear. The CDR3 runs 15 residues. Trimming stripped 0 bases from V and 3 bases from J, with 11 bases between. The V gene's germline CDR1 is MGHRA and CDR2 YSYEKL. The CDR3 DNA follows: TGCGCCAGCAGCCAAGAGGGCCGCCGATACTATGGCTACACCTTC. It encodes CASSQEGRRYYGYTF.

This clonotype has at least ten counts. The rearrangement joins TRBV4-1 to TRBJ2-3, with D perhaps assigned TRBD1 or TRBD2 (7 bases each). The germline CDR1 and CDR2 sequences are MGHRA and YSYEKL. The ends were cut back, 4 bases at V and 3 bases at J, with 17 bases in the middle. The CDR3 is 16 residues long. The CDR3 coding sequence is TGCGCCAGCAGCCCCCAGGGGGGAGGGAGGACAGATACGCAGTATTTT. It translates to CASSPQGGGRTDTQYF.

The chain joins TRBV11-2 to TRBJ2-1, with 10 bases fitting TRBD2. This CDR3 spans 14 amino acids. After removal of 7 bases from V and 15 bases from J, the junction contained 15 bases not matched to a gene. CDR1 and CDR2 from the germline V gene are SGHAT and FQNNGV. The CDR3 bases are TGTGCCAGCACCCAAGGAGGGCTAGCGGGGGTCGGGTTCTTC. It encodes CASTQGGLAGVGFF.

This clonotype has more than one count but fewer than ten. The chain has TRBV30 and TRBJ1-2; D unclear. Germline values: CDR1 GTSNPN, CDR2 SVGIG (reference sequence). This CDR3 has 11 residues. The V end was cut by 3 bases, the J end by 14 bases, with 16 bases between. As DNA, the CDR3 is TGTGCCTGGAGGGATGGGCACACAGTGACCTTC. Translated: CAWRDGHTVTF.

A few counts support this clonotype. The rearrangement joins TRBV5-1 to TRBJ2-2; D is unresolved. This CDR3 has 15 residues. Trimming took off 0 bases at V and 4 bases at J, with 10 bases between the two ends. Per the germline V gene, CDR1 is SGHRS and CDR2 is YFSETQ. The chain's CDR3 is CASSLGSPGTGELFF. CDR3 DNA: TGCGCCAGCAGCTTGGGCTCGCCGGGCACCGGGGAGCTGTTTTTT.

This clonotype has at least ten counts. The chain is built from TRBV12-3 or TRBV12-4 and TRBJ1-1; TRBD1 aligns across 9 bases. V shed 5 bases, J shed 10 bases, and the junction held 8 bases outside the gene matches. The CDR3 length is 13 residues. The CDR3 bases are TGTGCCAGCAGTCAAGGGGACAGGGCTTCAGCTTTCTTT. Its protein product is CASSQGDRASAFF.

This chain links TRBV7-2 with TRBJ1-6; possible D gene TRBD1, 5 bases. Trimming pared 3 bases from V and 7 bases from J, leaving 10 bases between. This CDR3 has 14 residues. The germline V gene encodes CDR1 SGHTA and CDR2 FQGNSA. CDR3 loop: CASSFGAENSPLHF. As DNA, the CDR3 is TGTGCCAGCAGCTTTGGGGCGGAAAATTCACCCCTCCACTTT.